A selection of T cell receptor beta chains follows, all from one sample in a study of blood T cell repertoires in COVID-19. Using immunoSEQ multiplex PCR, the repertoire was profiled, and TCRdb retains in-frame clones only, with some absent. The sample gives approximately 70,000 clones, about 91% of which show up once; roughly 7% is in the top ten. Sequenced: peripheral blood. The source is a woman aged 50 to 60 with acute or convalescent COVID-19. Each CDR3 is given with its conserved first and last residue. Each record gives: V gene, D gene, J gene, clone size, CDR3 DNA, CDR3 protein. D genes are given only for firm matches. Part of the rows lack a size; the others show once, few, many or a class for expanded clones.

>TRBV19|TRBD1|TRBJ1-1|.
TGTGCCAGTAGTAGCCTCTCAGGGGGCTACACTGAAGCTTTCTTT
CASSSLSGGYTEAFF
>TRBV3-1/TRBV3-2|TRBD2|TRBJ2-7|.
TGTGCCAGCAGCCAGGGGAGGGTCTACGAGCAGTACTTC
CASSQGRVYEQYF
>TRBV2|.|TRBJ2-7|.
TGTGCCAGCACCCAAGCCGGGAACGAGCAGTACTTC
CASTQAGNEQYF
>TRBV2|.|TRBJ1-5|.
TGTGCCAGCAGCGATAACCTAGTTCAGCCCCAGCATTTT
CASSDNLVQPQHF
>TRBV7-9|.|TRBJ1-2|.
TGTGCCAGCAGCGGACAGAACTATGGCTACACCTTC
CASSGQNYGYTF
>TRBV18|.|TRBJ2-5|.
TGTGCCAGCTCACCACCGTTAAGGGGCCAAGAGACCCAGTACTTC
CASSPPLRGQETQYF
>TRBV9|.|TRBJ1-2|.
TGTGCCAGCAGCAGTAGATGGGGGACTAGTAACTATGGCTACACCTTC
CASSSRWGTSNYGYTF
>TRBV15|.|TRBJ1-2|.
TGTGCCACCAGCGCCCAGGGGCCGCTTGCGGATGGCTACACCTTC
CATSAQGPLADGYTF
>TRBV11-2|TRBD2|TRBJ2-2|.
TGTGCCAGCAGCTTCGGGACTAGTCCGCCCGGGGAGCTGTTTTTT
CASSFGTSPPGELFF
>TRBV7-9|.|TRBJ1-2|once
TGTGCCAGCAGCTTAGCCAGGGACTATGGCTACACCTTC
CASSLARDYGYTF
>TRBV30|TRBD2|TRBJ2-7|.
TGTGCCTGGAGTGGGTTCTCTAGCGGGGGGACCTACGAGCAGTACTTC
CAWSGFSSGGTYEQYF
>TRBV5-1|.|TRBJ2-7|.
TGCGCCAGCAGCTTGGACTTGAGCTCCTACGAGCAGTACTTC
CASSLDLSSYEQYF
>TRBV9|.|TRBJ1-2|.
TGTGCCAGCAGCCGGGGGGAATATGGCTACACCTTC
CASSRGEYGYTF
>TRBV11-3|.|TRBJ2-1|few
TGTGCCAGCAGCGGCCGCGGAGGTGAGCAGTTCTTC
CASSGRGGEQFF
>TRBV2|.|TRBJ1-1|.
TGTGCCAGCAGCCCCGGGAATCGGAACACTGAAGCTTTCTTT
CASSPGNRNTEAFF
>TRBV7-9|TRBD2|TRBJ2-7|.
TGTGCCAGCTTAGGAGGCGGGGGGAACCACGAGCAGTACTTC
CASLGGGGNHEQYF
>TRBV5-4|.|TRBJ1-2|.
TGTGCCAGCAGCTCCGAGGGTGCCTATGGCTACACCTTC
CASSSEGAYGYTF
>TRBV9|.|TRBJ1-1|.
TGTGCCAGCAGTGCTCGAGGGGAGGCGTGGGCTTTCTTT
CASSARGEAWAFF
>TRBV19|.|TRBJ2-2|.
TGTGCCAGTAGTAGCGGTGGAGGGACCGGGGAGCTGTTTTTT
CASSSGGGTGELFF
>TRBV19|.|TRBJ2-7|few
TGTGCCAGTAGTCTACAGGGAGTCCCCTACGAGCAGTACTTC
CASSLQGVPYEQYF
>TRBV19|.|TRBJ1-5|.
TGTGCCAGTAGTATAATCGGTCAGCCCCAGCATTTT
CASSIIGQPQHF
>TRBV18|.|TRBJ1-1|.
TGTGCCAGCTCACCAGCAGGCTCGAACACTGAAGCTTTCTTT
CASSPAGSNTEAFF
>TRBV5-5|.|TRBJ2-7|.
TGTGCCAGCAGCTTGACAGACAGGAGCTCCTACGAGCAGTACTTC
CASSLTDRSSYEQYF
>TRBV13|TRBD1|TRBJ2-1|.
TGTGCCAGCAGCTTAGGCGACGGGACAGGGGGCATGAATGAGCAGTTCTTC
CASSLGDGTGGMNEQFF
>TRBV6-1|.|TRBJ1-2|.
TGTGCCAGCAGTGAACATGAGGACAGTAGCTATGGCTACACCTTC
CASSEHEDSSYGYTF
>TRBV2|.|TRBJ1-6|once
TGTGCCAGCAGTGAAGGCAGGGGCCATAATTCACCCCTCCACTTT
CASSEGRGHNSPLHF
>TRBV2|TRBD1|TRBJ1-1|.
TGTGCCAGCAACGGACAGGGTGGCACTGAAGCTTTCTTT
CASNGQGGTEAFF
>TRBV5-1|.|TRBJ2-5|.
TGCGCCAGCAGGGCAGGGATGGGGGAGACCCAGTACTTC
CASRAGMGETQYF
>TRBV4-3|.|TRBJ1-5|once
TGCGCCAGCAGCCAGGTCGCCACTCGCGATCAGCCCCAGCATTTT
CASSQVATRDQPQHF
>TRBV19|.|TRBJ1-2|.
TGTGCCAGTAACCGAAAGGACAGCCGGAGCTATGGCTACACCTTC
CASNRKDSRSYGYTF
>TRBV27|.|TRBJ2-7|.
TGTGCCAGCAGTTTAACTAGTTACTACGAGCAGTACTTC
CASSLTSYYEQYF
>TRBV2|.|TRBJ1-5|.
TGTGCCAGCAGTAGGGGGAATCAGCCCCAGCATTTT
CASSRGNQPQHF
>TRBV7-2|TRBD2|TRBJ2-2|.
TGTGCCAGCAGCTTATTGCTAGCGGGAGGGCCAACCAACACCGGGGAGCTGTTTTTT
CASSLLLAGGPTNTGELFF
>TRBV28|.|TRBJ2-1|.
TGTGCCAGCAGCCTTAAAATGCCGGGTGAGCAGTTCTTC
CASSLKMPGEQFF
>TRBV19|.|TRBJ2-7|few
TGTGCCAGTAGTATGAGCCCGGGGGACTCCTACGAGCAGTACTTC
CASSMSPGDSYEQYF
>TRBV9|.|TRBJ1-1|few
TGTGCCAGCAGCGTAGAACAGTTCACTGAAGCTTTCTTT
CASSVEQFTEAFF
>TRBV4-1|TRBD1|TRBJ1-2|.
TGCGCCAGCAGCCAACAGGGGGCTAGGGGCTACACCTTC
CASSQQGARGYTF
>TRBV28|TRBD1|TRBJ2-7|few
TGTGCCAGCAGTTTACAGGGGGCCGTCGAAGGTTACTTC
CASSLQGAVEGYF
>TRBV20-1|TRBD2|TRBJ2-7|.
TGCAGTGCTAGTCGTAGCGGGACGACCTACGAGCAGTACTTC
CSASRSGTTYEQYF
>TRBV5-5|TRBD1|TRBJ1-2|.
TGTGCCAGCAGCCGTCTGACAGGGCATCACACCTTC
CASSRLTGHHTF
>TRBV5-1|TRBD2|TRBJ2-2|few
TGCGCCAGCAACCCATTAGCGGGACCGACCGGGGAGCTGTTTTTT
CASNPLAGPTGELFF
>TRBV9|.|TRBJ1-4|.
TGTGCCAGCAGCGTAGAGGCTCTGGAGGTTCGGGAAAAACTGTTTTTT
CASSVEALEVREKLFF